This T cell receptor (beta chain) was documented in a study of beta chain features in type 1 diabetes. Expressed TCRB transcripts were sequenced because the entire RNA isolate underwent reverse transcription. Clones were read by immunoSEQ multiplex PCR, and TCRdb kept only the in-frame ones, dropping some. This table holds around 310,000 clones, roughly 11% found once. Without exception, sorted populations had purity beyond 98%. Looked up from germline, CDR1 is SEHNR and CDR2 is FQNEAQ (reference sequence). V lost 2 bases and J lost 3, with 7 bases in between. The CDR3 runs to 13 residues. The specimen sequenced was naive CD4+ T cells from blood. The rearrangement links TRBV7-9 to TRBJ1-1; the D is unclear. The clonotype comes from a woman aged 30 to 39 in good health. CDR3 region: CASSLSRDTEAFF. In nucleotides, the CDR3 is TGTGCCAGCAGCTTATCTCGCGACACTGAAGCTTTCTTT.